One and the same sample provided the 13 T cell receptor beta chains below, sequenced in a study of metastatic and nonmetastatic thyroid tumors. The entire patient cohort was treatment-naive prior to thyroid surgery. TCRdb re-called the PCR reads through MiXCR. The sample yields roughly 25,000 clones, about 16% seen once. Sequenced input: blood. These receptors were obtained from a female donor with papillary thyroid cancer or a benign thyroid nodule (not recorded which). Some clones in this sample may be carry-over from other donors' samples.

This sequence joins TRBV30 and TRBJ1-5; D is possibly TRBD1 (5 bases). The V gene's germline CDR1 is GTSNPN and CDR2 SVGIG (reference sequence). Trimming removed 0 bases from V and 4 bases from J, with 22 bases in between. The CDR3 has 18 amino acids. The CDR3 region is CAWSVRQPRVGENQPQHF. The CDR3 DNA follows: TGTGCCTGGAGTGTACGACAGCCAAGGGTGGGGGAAAATCAGCCCCAGCATTTT. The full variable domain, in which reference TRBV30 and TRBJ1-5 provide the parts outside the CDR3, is SQTIHQWPATLVQPVGSPLSLECTVEGTSNPNLYWYRQAAGRGLQLLFYSVGIGQISSEVPQNLSASRPQDRQFILSSKKLLLSDSGFYLCAWSVRQPRVGENQPQHFGDGTRLSIL.

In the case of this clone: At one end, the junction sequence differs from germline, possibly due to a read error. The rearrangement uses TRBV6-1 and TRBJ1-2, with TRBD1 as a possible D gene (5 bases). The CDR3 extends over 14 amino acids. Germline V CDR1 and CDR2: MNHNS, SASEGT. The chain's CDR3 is CASTVGTGNYCYTF. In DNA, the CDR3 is TGTGCCAGCACCGTCGGGACGGGTAACTATTGCTACACCTTC.

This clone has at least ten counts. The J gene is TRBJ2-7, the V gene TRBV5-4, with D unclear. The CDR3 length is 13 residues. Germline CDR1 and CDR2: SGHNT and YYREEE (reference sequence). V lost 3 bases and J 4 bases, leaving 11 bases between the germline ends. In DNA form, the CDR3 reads TGTGCCAGCAGCTCGGGTCCATCTTACGAGCAGTACTTC. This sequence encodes CASSSGPSYEQYF. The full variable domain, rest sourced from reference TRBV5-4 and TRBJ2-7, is ETGVTQSPTHLIKTRGQQVTLRCSSQSGHNTVSWYQQALGQGPQFIFQYYREEENGRGNFPPRFSGLQFPNYSSELNVNALELDDSALYLCASSSGPSYEQYFGPGTRLTVT.

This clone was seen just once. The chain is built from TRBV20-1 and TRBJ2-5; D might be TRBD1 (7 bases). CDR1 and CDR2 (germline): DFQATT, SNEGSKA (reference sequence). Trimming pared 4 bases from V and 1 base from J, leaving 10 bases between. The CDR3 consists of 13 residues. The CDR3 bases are TGCAGTGCTACCCAGGGGGGCCAAGAGACCCAGTACTTC. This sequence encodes CSATQGGQETQYF.

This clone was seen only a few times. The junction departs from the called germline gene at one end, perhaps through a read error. The CDR3 nucleotides read TGTACCACCATTGATCCCTACGAGCAGTACTTC. It specifies CTTIDPYEQYF. The chain has TRBV24-1 and TRBJ2-7, with unresolved D. The germline V gene has CDR1 KGHDR and CDR2 SFDVKD. The CDR3 is made up of 11 amino acids.

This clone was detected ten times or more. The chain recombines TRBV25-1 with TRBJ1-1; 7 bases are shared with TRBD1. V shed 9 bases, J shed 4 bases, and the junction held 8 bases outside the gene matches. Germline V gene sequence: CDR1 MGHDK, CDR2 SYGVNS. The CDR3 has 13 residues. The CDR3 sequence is CASQVTGRTEAFF. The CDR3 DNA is TGTGCCAGTCAAGTGACAGGGCGCACTGAAGCTTTCTTT.

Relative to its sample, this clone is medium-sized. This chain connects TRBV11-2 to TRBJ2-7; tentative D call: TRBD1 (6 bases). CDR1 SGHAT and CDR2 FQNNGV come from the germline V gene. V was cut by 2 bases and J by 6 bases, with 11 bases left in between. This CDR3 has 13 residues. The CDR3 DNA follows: TGTGCCAGCAGCTTAATCCAGGGGCTCGAGCAGTACTTC. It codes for CASSLIQGLEQYF.

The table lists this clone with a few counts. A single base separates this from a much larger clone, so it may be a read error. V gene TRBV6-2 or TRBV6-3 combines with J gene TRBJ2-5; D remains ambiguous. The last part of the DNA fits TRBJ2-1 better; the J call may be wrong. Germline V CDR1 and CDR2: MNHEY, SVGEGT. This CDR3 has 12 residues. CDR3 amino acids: CASIYLTNEQFF. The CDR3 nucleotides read TGTGCCAGCATTTATCTGACCAATGAGCAGTTCTTC.

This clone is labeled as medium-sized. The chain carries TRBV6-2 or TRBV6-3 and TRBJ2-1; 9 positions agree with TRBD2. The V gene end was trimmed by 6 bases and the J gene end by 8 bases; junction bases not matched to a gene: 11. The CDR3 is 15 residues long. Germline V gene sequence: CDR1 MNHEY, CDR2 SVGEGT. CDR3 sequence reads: CASRQASGIRDEQFF. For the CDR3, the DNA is TGTGCCAGCAGGCAGGCTAGCGGGATTCGGGATGAGCAGTTCTTC.

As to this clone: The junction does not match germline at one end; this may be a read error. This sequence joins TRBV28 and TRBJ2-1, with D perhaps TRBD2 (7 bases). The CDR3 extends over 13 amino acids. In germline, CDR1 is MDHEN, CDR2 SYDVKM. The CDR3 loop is CASTRGGYGEQFF. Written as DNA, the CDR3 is TGTGCCAGCACGAGGGGGGGATATGGTGAGCAGTTCTTT.

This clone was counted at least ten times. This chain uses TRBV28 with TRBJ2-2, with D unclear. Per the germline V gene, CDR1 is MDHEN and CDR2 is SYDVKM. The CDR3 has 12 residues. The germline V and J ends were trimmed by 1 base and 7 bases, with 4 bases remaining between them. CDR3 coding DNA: TGTGCCAGCAGTTTATTGGTCGGGGAGCTGTTTTTT. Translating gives CASSLLVGELFF.

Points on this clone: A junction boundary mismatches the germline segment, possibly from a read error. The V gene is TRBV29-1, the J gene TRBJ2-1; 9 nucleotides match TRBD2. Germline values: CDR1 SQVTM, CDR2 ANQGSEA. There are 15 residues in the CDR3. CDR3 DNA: TGCAGCGGGGGACTAGCTGGCGACTTTTACACTGAGCAGTTCTTC. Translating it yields CSGGLAGDFYTEQFF.

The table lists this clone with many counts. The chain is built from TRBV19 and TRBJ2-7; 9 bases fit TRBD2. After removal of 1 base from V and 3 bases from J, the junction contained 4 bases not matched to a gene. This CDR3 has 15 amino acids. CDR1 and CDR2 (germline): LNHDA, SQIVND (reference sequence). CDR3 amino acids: CASSIVLAGSYEQYF. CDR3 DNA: TGTGCCAGTAGTATAGTACTAGCGGGTAGCTACGAGCAGTACTTC.